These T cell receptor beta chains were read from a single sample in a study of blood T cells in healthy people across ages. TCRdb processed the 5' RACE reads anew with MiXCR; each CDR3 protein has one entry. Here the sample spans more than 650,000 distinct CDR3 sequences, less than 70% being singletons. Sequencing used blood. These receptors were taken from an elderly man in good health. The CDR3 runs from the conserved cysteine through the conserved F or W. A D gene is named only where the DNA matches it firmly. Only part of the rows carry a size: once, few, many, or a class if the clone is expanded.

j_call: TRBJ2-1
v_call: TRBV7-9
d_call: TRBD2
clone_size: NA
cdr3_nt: TGTGCCAGCAGCTTAGCCTTAGGGCTAGCGGCCCACAATGAGCAGTTCTTC
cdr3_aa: CASSLALGLAAHNEQFF

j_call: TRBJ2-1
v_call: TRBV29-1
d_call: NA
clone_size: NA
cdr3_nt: TGCAGCGTTGAACTGCAGGCATACAATGAGCAGTTCTTC
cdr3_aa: CSVELQAYNEQFF

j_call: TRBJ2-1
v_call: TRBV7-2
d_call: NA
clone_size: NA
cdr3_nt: TGTGCCAGCAACCGGAGGGAGTACAATGAGCAGTTCTTC
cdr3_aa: CASNRREYNEQFF

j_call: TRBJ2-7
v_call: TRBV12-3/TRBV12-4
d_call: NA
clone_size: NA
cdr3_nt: TGTGCCAGCAGTCGACTCTGGGAGTCCGAGCAGTACTTC
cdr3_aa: CASSRLWESEQYF

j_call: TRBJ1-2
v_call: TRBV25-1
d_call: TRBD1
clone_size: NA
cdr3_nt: TGTGCCAGCAGTGACCTTGGGCGTCCCGACAGGGGTTATGGCTACACCTTC
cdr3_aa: CASSDLGRPDRGYGYTF

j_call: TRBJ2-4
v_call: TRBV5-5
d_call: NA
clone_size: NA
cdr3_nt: TGTGCCAGCAGCTTGGCGGTTGGGAGACCCATTCAGTACTTC
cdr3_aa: CASSLAVGRPIQYF

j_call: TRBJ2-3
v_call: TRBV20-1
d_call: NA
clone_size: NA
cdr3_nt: TGCAGTGCCTTGAGGGGGGAGAGGGACACAGATACGCAGTATTTT
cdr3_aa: CSALRGERDTDTQYF

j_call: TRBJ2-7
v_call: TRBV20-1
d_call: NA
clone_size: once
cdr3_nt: TGCAGTGCTAGAGATCCGAGGGAGAGGGGGAGGGACGAGCTGTACTTC
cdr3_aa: CSARDPRERGRDELYF

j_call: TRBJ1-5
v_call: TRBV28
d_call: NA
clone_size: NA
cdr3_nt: TGTGCCAGCAGTTCTGCCACGGGACAGCCCCAGCATTTT
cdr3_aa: CASSSATGQPQHF

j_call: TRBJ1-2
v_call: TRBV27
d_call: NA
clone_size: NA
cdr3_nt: TGTGCCAGCAGTGTACGGGACGGCTATGGCTACACCTTC
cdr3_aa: CASSVRDGYGYTF

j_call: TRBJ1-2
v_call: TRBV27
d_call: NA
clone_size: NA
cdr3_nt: TGTGCCAGCACCCCAGGGGCACCTCAGAGCGCTGGCTACACCTTC
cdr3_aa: CASTPGAPQSAGYTF

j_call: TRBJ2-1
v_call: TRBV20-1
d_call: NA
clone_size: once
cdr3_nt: TGCAGCGGGACCGGGACTCAACCAAGCAATGAGCAGTTCTTC
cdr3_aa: CSGTGTQPSNEQFF

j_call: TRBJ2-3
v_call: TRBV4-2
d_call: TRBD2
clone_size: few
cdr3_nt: TGTGCCAGCAGCCAAGATACACTAGCGGGAGGTTTTGGAGATACGCAGTATTTT
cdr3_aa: CASSQDTLAGGFGDTQYF

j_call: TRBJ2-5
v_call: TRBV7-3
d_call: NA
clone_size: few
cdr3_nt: TGTGCCAGCAGCCCCTCTAGCGTATTAACCTACAATGAGCAGTACTTC
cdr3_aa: CASSPSSVLTYNEQYF

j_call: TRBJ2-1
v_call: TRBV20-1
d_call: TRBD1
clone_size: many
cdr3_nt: TGCAGTGCTAGAGATCGGGCAGGGGGCCTTAATGAGCAGTTCTTC
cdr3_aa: CSARDRAGGLNEQFF

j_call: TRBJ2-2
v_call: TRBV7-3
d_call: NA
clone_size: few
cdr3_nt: TGTGCCAGCAGTAGGGACCCCTCGAACACCGGGGAGCTGTTTTTT
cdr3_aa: CASSRDPSNTGELFF

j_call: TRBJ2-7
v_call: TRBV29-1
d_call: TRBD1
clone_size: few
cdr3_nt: TGCAGCGCCGGACAGGCCTACGAGCAGTACTTC
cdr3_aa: CSAGQAYEQYF

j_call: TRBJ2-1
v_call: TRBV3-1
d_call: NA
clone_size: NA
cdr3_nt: TGTGCCAGCAGCCAATGGGGGACCCCCTACAATGAGCAGTTCTTC
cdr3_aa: CASSQWGTPYNEQFF

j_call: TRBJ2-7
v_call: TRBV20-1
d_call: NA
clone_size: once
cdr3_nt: TGCAGTGCACCGACACCGGGGGGCTGCGAGCAGTACTTC
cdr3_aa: CSAPTPGGCEQYF

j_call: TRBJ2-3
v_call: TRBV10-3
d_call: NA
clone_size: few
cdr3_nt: TGTGCCACCCTTCCGGATAGCGGCACAGATACGCAGTATTTT
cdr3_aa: CATLPDSGTDTQYF

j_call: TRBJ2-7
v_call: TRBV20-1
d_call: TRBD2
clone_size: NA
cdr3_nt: TGCAGTGCTATAGCGGGAGGGAACGAGCAGTACTTC
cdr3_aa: CSAIAGGNEQYF

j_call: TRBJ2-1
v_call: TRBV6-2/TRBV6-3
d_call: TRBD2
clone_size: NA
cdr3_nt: TGTGCCAGCAGGCCTTGGACTAGCGGGATTTACAATGAGCAGTTCTTC
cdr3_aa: CASRPWTSGIYNEQFF

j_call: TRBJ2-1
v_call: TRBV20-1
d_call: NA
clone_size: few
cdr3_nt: TGCAGCCCTGGGCCCCCCTACGGGGTGCAGTTCTTC
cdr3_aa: CSPGPPYGVQFF

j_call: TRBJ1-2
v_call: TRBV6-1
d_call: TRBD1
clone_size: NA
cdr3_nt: TGTGCCAGCAGTGAAGCTCCGACAGGGAGGAACTATGGCTACACCTTC
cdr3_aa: CASSEAPTGRNYGYTF

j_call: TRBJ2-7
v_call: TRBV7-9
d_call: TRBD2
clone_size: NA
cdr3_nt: TGTGCCAGCAGCTCCCCTAGCGGACCCTACGAGCAGTACTTC
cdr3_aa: CASSSPSGPYEQYF

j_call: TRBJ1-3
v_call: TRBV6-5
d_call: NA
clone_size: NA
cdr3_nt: TGTGCCAGCAGGACTGGAAACACCATATATTTT
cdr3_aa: CASRTGNTIYF

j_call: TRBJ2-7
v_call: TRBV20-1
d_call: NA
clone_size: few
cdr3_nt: TGCAGTGCTAGTCCCCAGGGGGGTGGCGAGCAGTACTTC
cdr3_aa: CSASPQGGGEQYF

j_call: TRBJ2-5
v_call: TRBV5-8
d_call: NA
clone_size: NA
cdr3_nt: TGTGCCAGCAGCTCCGGGACTGTCGGGGAGACCCAGTACTTC
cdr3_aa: CASSSGTVGETQYF

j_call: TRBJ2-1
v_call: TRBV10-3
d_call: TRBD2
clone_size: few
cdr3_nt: TGTGCCATCGGCCTCCGGGGACTAGCGGATAATGAGCAGTTCTTC
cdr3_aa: CAIGLRGLADNEQFF

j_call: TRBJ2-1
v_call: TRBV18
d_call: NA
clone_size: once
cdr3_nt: TGTGCCAGCTCACCACGGGGGAGCCGGGATGAGCAGTTCTTC
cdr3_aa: CASSPRGSRDEQFF

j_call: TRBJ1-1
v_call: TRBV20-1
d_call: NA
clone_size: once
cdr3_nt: TGCAGTGCTAGACCCGGGGGGTCTGAAGCTTTCTTT
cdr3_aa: CSARPGGSEAFF

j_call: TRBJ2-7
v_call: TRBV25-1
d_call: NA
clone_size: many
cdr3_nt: TGTGCCAGCACGGGGGCCTACGAGCAGTACTTC
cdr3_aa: CASTGAYEQYF

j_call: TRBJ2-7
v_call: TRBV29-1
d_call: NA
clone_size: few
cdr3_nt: TGCAGCGTTGTAGGAACTAGCCCCTACGAGCAGTACTTC
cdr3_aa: CSVVGTSPYEQYF

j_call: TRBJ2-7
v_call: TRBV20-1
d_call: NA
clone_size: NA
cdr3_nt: TGCAGTGCAATGACTGTCTCCTACGAGCAGTACTTC
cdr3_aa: CSAMTVSYEQYF

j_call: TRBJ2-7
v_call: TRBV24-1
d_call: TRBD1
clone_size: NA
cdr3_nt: TGTGCCACCAGTGACCCGAGCAGGGGGCTTAACGAGCAGTACTTC
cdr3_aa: CATSDPSRGLNEQYF

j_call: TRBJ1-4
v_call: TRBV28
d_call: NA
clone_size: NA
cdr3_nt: TGTGCCAGCAAGTCGGGGGTGGGTGAAAAACTGTTTTTT
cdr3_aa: CASKSGVGEKLFF

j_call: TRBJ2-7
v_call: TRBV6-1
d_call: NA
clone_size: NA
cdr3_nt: TGTGCCAGCAGTGAGGGGCACCGCCTCGGCGAGCAGTACTTC
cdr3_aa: CASSEGHRLGEQYF

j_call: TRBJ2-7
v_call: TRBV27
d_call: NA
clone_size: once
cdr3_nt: TGTGCCAGCAGTCTGCGGGTCTACAATGAGCAGTACTTC
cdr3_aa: CASSLRVYNEQYF

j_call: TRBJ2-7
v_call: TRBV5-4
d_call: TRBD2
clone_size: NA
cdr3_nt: TGTGCCAGCAGCGCCACCGGGACTAGCGGGAGTATCTACGAGCAGTACTTC
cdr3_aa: CASSATGTSGSIYEQYF

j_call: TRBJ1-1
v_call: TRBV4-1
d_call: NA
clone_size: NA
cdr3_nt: TGCGCCAGCAGCCAAGCCCAGGGCGTCACTGAAGCTTTCTTT
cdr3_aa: CASSQAQGVTEAFF

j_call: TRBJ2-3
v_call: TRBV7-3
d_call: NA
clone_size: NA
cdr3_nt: TGTGCCAGCAGCTTAACGGGGCGGAGGACTAGCACAGATACGCAGTATTTT
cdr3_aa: CASSLTGRRTSTDTQYF

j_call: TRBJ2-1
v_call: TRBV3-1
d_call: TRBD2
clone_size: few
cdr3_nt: TGTGCCAGCAGCCAAGGTGTGCGGGGGTCCCACAATGAGCAGTTCTTC
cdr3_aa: CASSQGVRGSHNEQFF

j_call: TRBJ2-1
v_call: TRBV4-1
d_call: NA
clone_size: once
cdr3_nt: TGCGCCAGCAGCCAAGATCGGACCGCTAATAATGAGCAGTTCTTC
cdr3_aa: CASSQDRTANNEQFF

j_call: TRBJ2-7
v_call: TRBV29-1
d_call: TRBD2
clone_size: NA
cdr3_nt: TGCAGCGTGGATGGGGGGGAAGTCTACGAGCAGTACTTC
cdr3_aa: CSVDGGEVYEQYF

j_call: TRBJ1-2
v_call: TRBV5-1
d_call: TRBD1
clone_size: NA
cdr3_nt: TGCGCCAGCAGCAATGGACAGGGAACTTTGGGCTACACCTTC
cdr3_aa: CASSNGQGTLGYTF

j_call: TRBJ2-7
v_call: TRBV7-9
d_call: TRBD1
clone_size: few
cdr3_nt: TGTGCCAGCAGCTTCGGACAGGCAAGCTCCTACGAGCAGTACTTC
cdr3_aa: CASSFGQASSYEQYF

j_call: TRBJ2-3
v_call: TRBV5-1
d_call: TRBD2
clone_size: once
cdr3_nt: TGCGCCAGCAACACGCCCGCTAGCGGGGCCACAGATACGCAGTATTTT
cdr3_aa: CASNTPASGATDTQYF

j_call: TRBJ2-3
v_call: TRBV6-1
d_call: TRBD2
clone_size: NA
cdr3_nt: TGTGCCAGCAGTAGTACTAGCGGGTTGGGGCACAGATACGCGTATTTT
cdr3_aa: CASSSTSGLGHRYAYF

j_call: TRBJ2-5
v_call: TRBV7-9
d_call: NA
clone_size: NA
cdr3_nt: TGTGCCAGCAACAAGGGAGGTCCCGTCCAAGAGACCCAGTACTTC
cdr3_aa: CASNKGGPVQETQYF